This T cell receptor (beta chain) was recovered during a study of T cells in narcolepsy. Overall study findings and caveats: Autoreactive clonotypes reportedly recurred in blood of same and different patients, not controls. Autoreactive HCRT-specific and TRIB2-specific clonotypes were marked in same-patient CSF-versus-blood CD4+ comparisons. Some memory CD4+ repertoires had no autoreactive clone sequences.

Sequenced by immunoSEQ multiplex PCR; TCRdb stores in-frame clones only, minus some. Among some 30,000 clones, around 80% were seen once, and the ten largest hold 1.2%. This CDR3 contains 14 residues. V lost 2 bases to trimming and J lost 0 bases; unmatched junction nucleotides: 0. CDR1 SNHLY and CDR2 FYNNEI come from the germline V gene. To note about this clone: The target antigen is unknown.

Sequencing used CD45RA- memory CD4+ T cells from PBMCs. The receptor was isolated from a human donor with narcolepsy. The V call is TRBV2, the J call TRBJ1-1; 7 bases map to TRBD1. As DNA, the CDR3 is TGTGCCAGCAGTGAAACAGGGGTGAACACTGAAGCTTTCTTT. Amino acid sequence: CASSETGVNTEAFF.